These T cell receptor beta chains were read from a single sample in a study of OX40 agonist ivuxolimab in advanced cancers. Generated by immunoSEQ multiplex PCR, the TCRdb table keeps only in-frame clones and is missing some. The sample carries around 70,000 clones, 70% to 85% recorded once. Sequencing was performed on CD4+ or CD8+ T cells sorted from blood, taken in a trial of the OX40 agonist ivuxolimab. These receptors came from an adult with an advanced solid tumor such as melanoma, head and neck, liver or kidney cancer. The CDR3 runs from the conserved cysteine through the conserved F or W. The order of the fields is CDR3 DNA, CDR3 protein, D gene, V gene, J gene, clone size. D genes are given only for firm matches. Clone size is given for some rows only: seen once, a few or many times, or a class if the clone is expanded.

TGTGCCAGCAGCCGCAGGGGGAACACTGAAGCTTTCTTT,CASSRRGNTEAFF,NA,TRBV6-6,TRBJ1-1,NA
TGTGCCAGCAGCTTAGGTTCCGCAGGGGATCAGCCCCAGCATTTT,CASSLGSAGDQPQHF,NA,TRBV7-9,TRBJ1-5,few
TGTGCCAGCAGCTTAGACACTGCTGAAGCTTTCTTT,CASSLDTAEAFF,NA,TRBV7-1,TRBJ1-1,NA
TGTGCCAGCAGTTATTCGACAGACCTCTATGGCTACACCTTC,CASSYSTDLYGYTF,NA,TRBV6-5,TRBJ1-2,NA
TGTGCCAGCAGCTACCGGGACGGTGAAGCTTTCTTT,CASSYRDGEAFF,NA,TRBV6-5,TRBJ1-1,once
TGTGCCAGCAGCTTAGGAGAAGGGACTAGGGACACCGGGGAGCTGTTTTTT,CASSLGEGTRDTGELFF,TRBD2,TRBV7-6,TRBJ2-2,NA
TGTGCCAGCAGCTTTGGCCGGGACCACTACGAGCAGTACTTC,CASSFGRDHYEQYF,NA,TRBV11-2,TRBJ2-7,NA
TGTGCCAGCAGCTTAGCCCCTAGCACAGATACGCAGTATTTT,CASSLAPSTDTQYF,NA,TRBV11-3,TRBJ2-3,NA
TGTGCCACACTGAGGGAGTCATTCTATGGCTACACCTTC,CATLRESFYGYTF,NA,TRBV10-3,TRBJ1-2,NA
TGTGCCAGTAGTAGCAGGGGACAGCCCCAGCATTTT,CASSSRGQPQHF,NA,TRBV19,TRBJ1-5,NA
TGTGCCAGCAGCTCAAGGGTGAACACTGAAGCTTTCTTT,CASSSRVNTEAFF,NA,TRBV7-9,TRBJ1-1,NA
TGTGCCAGCAGCTGGGGGGCCGGTGGCTACACCTTC,CASSWGAGGYTF,NA,TRBV7-9,TRBJ1-2,NA
TGTGCCAGCAGCGCGGGGAGGGCAGGTCAGCCCCAGCATTTT,CASSAGRAGQPQHF,NA,TRBV2,TRBJ1-5,NA
TGTGCCAGCAGCTTAAACCTCGGATTGGATACGCAGTATTTT,CASSLNLGLDTQYF,NA,TRBV7-8,TRBJ2-3,NA
TGTGCCAGCAGCGCGATCCCCGACGGCGGAAGTCCGAACACTGAAGCTTTCTTT,CASSAIPDGGSPNTEAFF,NA,TRBV9,TRBJ1-1,once
TGTGCCAGCAGTTGGAGTACGAACACTGAAGCTTTCTTT,CASSWSTNTEAFF,NA,TRBV6-5,TRBJ1-1,NA
TGTGCCAGCTCGCGGGACAGGGGCAACACCGGGGAGCTGTTTTTT,CASSRDRGNTGELFF,TRBD1,TRBV5-4,TRBJ2-2,NA
TGCGCCAGCAGCGTTGTGGGGAACAGGGCCGAGCAGTTCTTC,CASSVVGNRAEQFF,NA,TRBV5-1,TRBJ2-1,NA
TGTGCCAGCAGCTCTTACCGGGACAGGGATTTTGAAGCTTTCTTT,CASSSYRDRDFEAFF,TRBD1,TRBV11-1,TRBJ1-1,NA
TGTGCCAGCAGCCGCAGCGACAGCCAATCCTACGAGCAGTACTTC,CASSRSDSQSYEQYF,NA,TRBV11-3,TRBJ2-7,NA
TGTGCCAGCAGTTTCAATACAGGGACAGATACGCAGTATTTT,CASSFNTGTDTQYF,NA,TRBV6-5,TRBJ2-3,NA